This TCR beta chain stems from a study of T cell responses to AZD1222 COVID-19 vaccine. The CDR3 extends over 16 amino acids. Germline V gene sequence: CDR1 SGHRS, CDR2 YFSETQ. Losses at the gene ends were 1 base for V and 5 bases for J; bases not matched to a gene: 6. Libraries were prepared by immunoSEQ multiplex PCR; TCRdb keeps only in-frame clonotypes and omits some of them. The sample includes roughly 120,000 clones, roughly 90% seen only once; the top ten take around 8%. The input for sequencing was peripheral blood, taken 28 days after the second AZD1222 dose. This receptor was taken from an adult who received the AZD1222 COVID-19 vaccine. V and J are TRBV5-1 and TRBJ2-5, with TRBD2 identical over 12 bases. The CDR3 DNA reads TGCGCCAGCAGCTTGTCTAGCGGGGGGGCCGGGGAGACCCAGTACTTC. This encodes CASSLSSGGAGETQYF.